These T cell receptor beta chains were read from a single sample in a study of blood T cells in healthy people across ages. Each CDR3 protein is one row after TCRdb ran MiXCR on the 5' RACE reads. This sample yields hundreds of thousands of distinct CDR3 sequences, of which about 21% are seen a single time; roughly 3.6% belongs to the top ten. Sequencing was carried out using blood. The receptors stem from a man aged 65 to 85 in good health. CDR3s include the opening cysteine and the closing phenylalanine or tryptophan. Each record gives: V gene, clone size, J gene, D gene, CDR3 DNA, CDR3 protein. D genes are given only for firm matches. The size field is filled for only some rows; it gives once, few, many or a size class.

TRBV29-1	few	TRBJ2-1	TRBD1	TGCAGCGTAACGACAGGGCGCAATGAGCAGTTCTTC	CSVTTGRNEQFF
TRBV24-1	.	TRBJ2-2	TRBD2	TGTGCCACCAGTGATTTGGCTAGCGGGTCTTCTAACACCGGGGAGCTGTTTTTT	CATSDLASGSSNTGELFF
TRBV24-1	.	TRBJ2-5	TRBD2	TGTGCCACCAGTGACCCGACTAGCCCCTCAGGGACCCAGTACTTC	CATSDPTSPSGTQYF
TRBV14	many	TRBJ2-2	TRBD2	TGCGCCAGCAGCAGACTAGCGGGAGGCACCGGGGAGCTGTTTTTT	CASSRLAGGTGELFF
TRBV20-1	.	TRBJ1-5	TRBD1	TGCAGTGCTAGAGAACAGCCGGACAGGGGGAATCAGCCCCAGCATTTT	CSAREQPDRGNQPQHF
TRBV5-1	few	TRBJ2-3	.	TGCGCCAGCAGCTTAAGGCGGGCTAACGTTTCGGATACGCAGTATTTT	CASSLRRANVSDTQYF
TRBV5-1	.	TRBJ2-1	TRBD1	TGCGCCAGCAGCTTGGCGGTACCGGACAGGGGCTCCTACAATGAGCAGTTCTTC	CASSLAVPDRGSYNEQFF
TRBV4-1	.	TRBJ2-1	TRBD2	TGCGCCAGCAGCCAAGCGGGGACTAGCGGGAAGGGGGATGAGCAGTTCTTC	CASSQAGTSGKGDEQFF
TRBV6-4	many	TRBJ2-2	TRBD1	TGTGCCAGCCGGGACAGTTCGAACACCGGGGAGCTGTTTTTT	CASRDSSNTGELFF
TRBV5-1	.	TRBJ1-1	TRBD1	TGCGCCAGCAGCGCGGGACAGGGTGGGACTGAAGCTTTCTTT	CASSAGQGGTEAFF
TRBV7-2	.	TRBJ2-7	TRBD2	TGTGCCAGCAGCTTAGCATTAGCGGGAGTCTACGAGCAGTACTTC	CASSLALAGVYEQYF
TRBV7-2	.	TRBJ2-2	TRBD1	TGTGCCAGCAGCTTACAGAAATTTCAGGGGGACACCGGGGAGCTGTTTTTT	CASSLQKFQGDTGELFF
TRBV18	.	TRBJ1-2	.	TGTGCCAGCCCACCAGAAAACTGTGGCTACACCTTC	CASPPENCGYTF
TRBV6-6	.	TRBJ2-2	.	TGTGCCAGCAGTACCGGGACAACGAACACCGGGGAGCTGTTTTTT	CASSTGTTNTGELFF
TRBV21-1	.	TRBJ2-1	.	TGTGCCAGCAGCAAAGATGGGCCTAGCGGGGAGGGCAATGAGCAGTTCTTC	CASSKDGPSGEGNEQFF
TRBV21-1	.	TRBJ2-7	.	TGTGCCAGCAGCAAAAACCCCCTAGGTAGCCTGCCATACGAGCAGTACTTC	CASSKNPLGSLPYEQYF
TRBV5-1	few	TRBJ1-2	.	TGCGCCAGCAGCCCTGGGACGGCCTACTATGGCTACACCTTC	CASSPGTAYYGYTF
TRBV11-2	many	TRBJ2-5	TRBD1	TGTGCCAGCAGCTTAGGGACAGGGAGGAAAGAGACCCAGTACTTC	CASSLGTGRKETQYF
TRBV12-3/TRBV12-4	.	TRBJ2-1	TRBD2	TGTGCCAGCAGTTTCCGGGAGGGCCTAGGGGAGCAGTTCTTC	CASSFREGLGEQFF
TRBV5-1	few	TRBJ1-1	.	TGCGCCAGCAGCTTGATGCAGGGAGAAGCTTTCTTT	CASSLMQGEAFF
TRBV7-9	.	TRBJ2-7	TRBD2	TGTGCCAGCAGCGCCCCTGGCGGGAGCACCCTCGAGCAGTACTTC	CASSAPGGSTLEQYF
TRBV6-6	.	TRBJ2-7	.	TGTGCCAGCAGGAAGAGGGACAACTCCTACGAGCAGTACTTC	CASRKRDNSYEQYF
TRBV25-1	.	TRBJ2-1	TRBD2	TGTGCCAGCAGTGAACCGGGAGGGGTGGGCAATGAGCAGTTCTTC	CASSEPGGVGNEQFF
TRBV19	.	TRBJ2-7	.	TGTGCCAGTAGTATAGATCGGGGGACCGACGAGCAGTACTTC	CASSIDRGTDEQYF
TRBV5-6	.	TRBJ1-4	.	TGTGCCAGCAGCTTGACAGCAGTCGAAAAACTGTTTTTT	CASSLTAVEKLFF
TRBV6-5	few	TRBJ2-1	TRBD2	TGTGCCAGCAGTTACGGGTTTCTAACGGGAGGGTCCCACAATGAGCAGTTCTTC	CASSYGFLTGGSHNEQFF
TRBV5-6	few	TRBJ1-2	.	TGTGCCAGCAGCTTGGTACGGCGAGCTAACTATGGCTACACCTTC	CASSLVRRANYGYTF
TRBV5-1	few	TRBJ2-3	.	TGCGCCAGCAGTCCATCAGCGGAGAGCACAGATACGCAGTATTTT	CASSPSAESTDTQYF
TRBV7-2	.	TRBJ2-1	TRBD2	TGTGCCAGCAGCCAACTAGCGGCCGCCTACAATGAGCAGTTCTTC	CASSQLAAAYNEQFF
TRBV5-1	few	TRBJ1-1	.	TGCGCCAGCAGGGTTTCAGGAATGGGGAACACTGAAGCTTTCTTT	CASRVSGMGNTEAFF
TRBV12-3/TRBV12-4	few	TRBJ2-1	TRBD2	TGTGCCAGCTCTCGGCCTAGCGGGCAACTCTCCTACAATGAGCAGTTCTTC	CASSRPSGQLSYNEQFF
TRBV12-3/TRBV12-4	few	TRBJ2-2	.	TGTGCCAGCAGTTTTGGACTCAACACCGGGGAGCTGTTTTTT	CASSFGLNTGELFF
TRBV7-2	.	TRBJ2-3	TRBD2	TGTGCCAGCAGCCGCATCTCACTAGCGGGTAACACAGATACGCAGTATTTT	CASSRISLAGNTDTQYF
TRBV29-1	.	TRBJ2-5	.	TGCAGCGTTGAAGACAGGGGTAGAGAAACCCAGTACTTC	CSVEDRGRETQYF
TRBV7-3	few	TRBJ2-5	TRBD1	TGTGCCAGCAGCAAGACAGGGGCCCCAGAGACCCAGTACTTC	CASSKTGAPETQYF
TRBV29-1	.	TRBJ2-7	.	TGCAGCGTTGGGACACGATCCTACGAGCAGTACTTC	CSVGTRSYEQYF
TRBV2	.	TRBJ1-6	.	TGTGCCAGCAGTGAACGGGCCCTGAGGTCCTATAATTCACCCCTCCACTTT	CASSERALRSYNSPLHF
TRBV9	many	TRBJ2-7	.	TGTGCCAGCAGCGTAGCTGGTGACTCCTACGGCGAGCAGTACTTC	CASSVAGDSYGEQYF
TRBV20-1	few	TRBJ1-4	TRBD1	TGCAGTGCTAGAAGAGGGGGCCGCAGTGAAAAACTGTTTTTT	CSARRGGRSEKLFF
TRBV10-3	many	TRBJ2-5	TRBD2	TGTGCCATCAGTGAGTCGCAAGCGGGAGGGCCTGAGACCCAGTACTTC	CAISESQAGGPETQYF
TRBV7-3	.	TRBJ2-1	TRBD2	TGTGCCAGCAGCTCCTTCGCGGGAGCGACCTACAATGAGCAGTTCTTC	CASSSFAGATYNEQFF
TRBV5-1	.	TRBJ1-5	TRBD1	TGCGCCAGCAGCTTCACAGGGGGGGATCTGCCCCAGCATTTT	CASSFTGGDLPQHF
TRBV7-2	.	TRBJ2-3	.	TGTGCCAGCAGCTTAGAGTCGACTACCGAAACAGATACGCAGTATTTT	CASSLESTTETDTQYF
TRBV5-6	.	TRBJ2-7	TRBD1	TGTGCCAGCAGCAGCCGGACGGGACAGGCCGACCAGTACTTC	CASSSRTGQADQYF
TRBV6-2/TRBV6-3	few	TRBJ2-1	TRBD2	TGTGCCAGCAGCAGACTAGCGGGAAACTACAATGAGCAGTTCTTC	CASSRLAGNYNEQFF
TRBV28	.	TRBJ2-5	TRBD2	TGTGCCAGCAGTTTATTTCGGGAGGGGGAGACCCAGTACTTC	CASSLFREGETQYF
TRBV20-1	.	TRBJ2-1	.	TGCAGTGCTAGACACGCCAGCTCCTACAATGAGCAGTTCTTC	CSARHASSYNEQFF
TRBV6-5	once	TRBJ1-3	.	TGTGCCAGCAGTTACTCGATAGGACCCCAGGGTGGAAACACCATATATTTT	CASSYSIGPQGGNTIYF
TRBV27	many	TRBJ2-2	.	TGTGCCAGCAGTCCCCGGAACAGGGCTACCGGGGAGCTGTTTTTT	CASSPRNRATGELFF